These 5 T cell receptor beta chains share one sample of origin, sequenced in a study of T cell changes during pregnancy in multiple sclerosis. This table comes from immunoSEQ multiplex PCR, and its TCRdb copy is limited to in-frame clones, with some not included. The sample gives 99,000 or so clones, approximately 93% of which show up once; around 0.99% is in the top ten. The specimen was peripheral blood, collected after pregnancy. These receptors were collected from a female donor with multiple sclerosis, enrolled in a pregnancy study.

This chain joins TRBV2 and TRBJ2-2; possible D gene TRBD2, 5 bases. The CDR3 is 14 amino acids. V lost 2 bases and J lost 6, with 10 bases in between. Germline assignment: CDR1 SNHLY and CDR2 FYNNEI. CDR3 region: CASSELGSPGELFF. Here the CDR3 DNA reads TGTGCCAGCAGTGAACTGGGGAGTCCCGGGGAGCTGTTTTTT.

In its sample, this clone was seen once. The rearrangement uses TRBV20-1 and TRBJ1-2, with no clear D. Trimming took 3 bases from V and 5 from J, leaving 7 bases between them. The CDR3 runs to 11 residues. Germline V gene data show CDR1 as DFQATT and CDR2 as SNEGSKA (reference sequence). Here the CDR3 reads CSASLSYGYTF. CDR3 sequence (DNA): TGCAGTGCTAGCCTAAGTTATGGCTACACCTTC.

The rearrangement joins TRBV7-9 to TRBJ2-2; 13 bases fit TRBD2. After removal of 4 bases from V and 5 bases from J, the junction contained 4 bases not matched to a gene. This CDR3 has 16 amino acids. Germline values: CDR1 SEHNR, CDR2 FQNEAQ (reference sequence). Written as DNA, the CDR3 is TGTGCCAGCAGCTGGGGGGGACTAGCGGGAACCGGGGAGCTGTTTTTT. Protein: CASSWGGLAGTGELFF.

A single count supports this clone. This rearrangement joins TRBV5-1 to TRBJ2-7; 8 bases are shared with TRBD1. Germline loops: CDR1 SGHRS, CDR2 YFSETQ. The CDR3 totals 13 residues. The V and J ends lost 3 bases and 3 bases, in that order; junction bases with no gene match: 2. CDR3 nucleotide sequence: TGCGCCAGCAGCTCAGGACAGGGCTACGAGCAGTACTTC. This codes for CASSSGQGYEQYF. The entire variable domain, with the rest obtained from reference TRBV5-1 and TRBJ2-7, is as follows: KAGVTQTPRYLIKTRGQQVTLSCSPISGHRSVSWYQQTPGQGLQFLFEYFSETQRNKGNFPGRFSGRQFSNSRSEMNVSTLELGDSALYLCASSSGQGYEQYFGPGTRLTVT.

V gene TRBV7-2 combines with J gene TRBJ2-7, with TRBD2 matching over 12 bases. The V segment lost 5 bases and the J segment 6 bases; nucleotides outside the gene matches: 11. The V gene's germline CDR1 is SGHTA and CDR2 FQGNSA. The CDR3 has 16 amino acids. CDR3 protein: CASSAASGRAPREQYF. The DNA for the CDR3 is TGTGCCAGCAGCGCGGCTAGCGGGAGGGCCCCGCGCGAGCAGTACTTC.